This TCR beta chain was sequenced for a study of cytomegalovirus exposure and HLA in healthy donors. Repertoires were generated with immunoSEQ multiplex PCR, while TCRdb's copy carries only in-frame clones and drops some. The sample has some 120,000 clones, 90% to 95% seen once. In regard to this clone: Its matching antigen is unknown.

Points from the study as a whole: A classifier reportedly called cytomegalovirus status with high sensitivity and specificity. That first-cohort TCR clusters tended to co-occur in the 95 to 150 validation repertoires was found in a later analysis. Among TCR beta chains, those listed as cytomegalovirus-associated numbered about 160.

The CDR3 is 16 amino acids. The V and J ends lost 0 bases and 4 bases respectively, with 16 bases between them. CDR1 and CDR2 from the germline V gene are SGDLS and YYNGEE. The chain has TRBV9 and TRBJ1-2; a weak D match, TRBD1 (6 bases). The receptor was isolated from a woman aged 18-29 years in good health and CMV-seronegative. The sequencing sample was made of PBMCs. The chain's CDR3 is CASSVDRESSSYGYTF. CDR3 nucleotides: TGTGCCAGCAGCGTAGACAGGGAAAGTAGTAGCTATGGCTACACCTTC.